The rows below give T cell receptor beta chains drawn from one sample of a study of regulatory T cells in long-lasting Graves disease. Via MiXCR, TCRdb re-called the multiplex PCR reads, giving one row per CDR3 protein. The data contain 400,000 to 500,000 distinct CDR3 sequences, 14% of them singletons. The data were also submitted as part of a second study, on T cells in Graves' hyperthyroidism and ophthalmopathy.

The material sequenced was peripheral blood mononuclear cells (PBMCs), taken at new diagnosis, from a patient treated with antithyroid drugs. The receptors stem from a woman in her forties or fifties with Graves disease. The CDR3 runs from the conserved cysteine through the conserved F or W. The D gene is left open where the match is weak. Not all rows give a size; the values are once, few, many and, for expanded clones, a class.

CDR3: CASSYTGLAGPYEQYF; DNA: TGTGCCAGCAGTTACACGGGACTAGCGGGCCCCTACGAGCAGTACTTC; size: many; D: TRBD2; J: TRBJ2-7; V: TRBV6-5
CDR3: CASSPGAGTGGYEQYF; DNA: TGTGCCAGCAGCCCCGGAGCGGGGACAGGGGGCTACGAGCAGTACTTC; size: -; D: TRBD1; J: TRBJ2-7; V: TRBV13
CDR3: CASSLGLANTGELFF; DNA: TGTGCCAGCAGTTTGGGACTAGCGAACACCGGGGAGCTGTTTTTT; size: many; D: TRBD2; J: TRBJ2-2; V: TRBV11-2
CDR3: CASSQVTGRLNTEAFF; DNA: TGCGCCAGCAGCCAAGTAACAGGGCGGTTGAACACTGAAGCTTTCTTT; size: -; D: -; J: TRBJ1-1; V: TRBV4-1
CDR3: CASRVGGGNEQFF; DNA: TGTGCCAGCAGAGTGGGTGGGGGGAATGAGCAGTTCTTC; size: few; D: -; J: TRBJ2-1; V: TRBV7-8
CDR3: CASSQRTSVLTDTQYF; DNA: TGTGCCAGCAGCCAACGGACTAGCGTACTCACAGATACGCAGTATTTT; size: many; D: TRBD2; J: TRBJ2-3; V: TRBV3-1
CDR3: CASSLGGRAFF; DNA: TGTGCCAGCAGTTTGGGGGGCAGAGCTTTCTTT; size: many; D: -; J: TRBJ1-1; V: TRBV27
CDR3: CASSRGLAGDQETQYF; DNA: TGTGCCAGCAGCCGAGGACTAGCGGGAGATCAAGAGACCCAGTACTTC; size: many; D: TRBD2; J: TRBJ2-5; V: TRBV7-8
CDR3: CAISELGLDNTEAFF; DNA: TGTGCCATCAGTGAATTGGGGTTGGATAACACTGAAGCTTTCTTT; size: many; D: -; J: TRBJ1-1; V: TRBV10-3
CDR3: CAIINPGLPNEQFF; DNA: TGTGCCATCATCAATCCGGGACTCCCGAATGAGCAGTTCTTC; size: few; D: -; J: TRBJ2-1; V: TRBV10-3
CDR3: CASSIYNRVAEAFF; DNA: TGTGCCAGCAGCATCTACAACAGGGTAGCTGAAGCTTTCTTT; size: few; D: -; J: TRBJ1-1; V: TRBV7-2
CDR3: CASSGTGDIFGYTF; DNA: TGTGCCAGCTCGGGGACAGGGGACATATTTGGCTACACCTTC; size: few; D: TRBD1; J: TRBJ1-2; V: TRBV19
CDR3: CASSQVDLNEKLFF; DNA: TGTGCCAGCAGCCAAGTAGACCTTAATGAAAAACTGTTTTTT; size: -; D: -; J: TRBJ1-4; V: TRBV3-1
CDR3: CASSTGNEQYF; DNA: TGCGCCAGCTCCACTGGGAACGAGCAGTACTTC; size: -; D: -; J: TRBJ2-7; V: TRBV5-1